The rows below give T cell receptor beta chains drawn from one sample of a study of cytomegalovirus exposure and HLA in healthy donors. The protocol was immunoSEQ multiplex PCR, while the TCRdb copy is restricted to in-frame clones and leaves out a portion. The sample contains 150,000 to 180,000 clones, over 60% of which appear only once. The source material was PBMCs. The receptors were sampled from a woman between 40 and 55 years old in good health and CMV-seronegative. CDR3s include the opening cysteine and the closing phenylalanine or tryptophan. The order of the fields is J gene, V gene, clone size, D gene, CDR3 protein, CDR3 DNA. The D gene is left open where the match is weak. Clone size is not always given. Where it is, it says once, few, many or a class for expanded clones.

J: TRBJ1-3; V: TRBV6-1; size: NA; D: NA; CDR3: CASSEGGLASGNTIYF; DNA: TGTGCCAGCAGTGAGGGGGGACTGGCCTCTGGAAACACCATATATTTT
J: TRBJ2-2; V: TRBV7-6; size: NA; D: NA; CDR3: CASSLVGGATGELFF; DNA: TGTGCCAGCAGCTTAGTTGGGGGGGCCACCGGGGAGCTGTTTTTT
J: TRBJ2-7; V: TRBV10-3; size: few; D: TRBD1; CDR3: CAISDPGTGLYEQYF; DNA: TGTGCCATCAGTGACCCCGGGACAGGTCTCTACGAGCAGTACTTC
J: TRBJ2-6; V: TRBV11-3; size: NA; D: NA; CDR3: CASSPSSGANVLTF; DNA: TGTGCCAGCAGCCCCAGCTCTGGGGCCAACGTCCTGACTTTC
J: TRBJ1-6; V: TRBV2; size: NA; D: NA; CDR3: CASSGGVEILSPLHF; DNA: TGTGCCAGCAGTGGCGGAGTGGAGATCCTTTCACCCCTCCACTTT
J: TRBJ2-7; V: TRBV7-8; size: NA; D: TRBD2; CDR3: CASSAGLAVVYEQYF; DNA: TGTGCCAGCAGCGCCGGACTAGCGGTCGTCTACGAGCAGTACTTC
J: TRBJ2-7; V: TRBV5-1; size: few; D: NA; CDR3: CASSFRQDYEQYF; DNA: TGCGCCAGCAGCTTTAGACAGGACTACGAGCAGTACTTC
J: TRBJ2-1; V: TRBV27; size: once; D: NA; CDR3: CASANRLHNEQFF; DNA: TGTGCCAGCGCCAACAGGCTCCACAATGAGCAGTTCTTC
J: TRBJ2-7; V: TRBV5-8; size: NA; D: TRBD2; CDR3: CASTEMGGGYEQYF; DNA: TGTGCCAGCACCGAGATGGGGGGAGGGTACGAGCAGTACTTC
J: TRBJ2-1; V: TRBV5-1; size: NA; D: NA; CDR3: CASSLAGYDNEQFF; DNA: TGCGCCAGCAGCTTGGCAGGGTATGACAATGAGCAGTTCTTC
J: TRBJ2-7; V: TRBV2; size: once; D: TRBD2; CDR3: CASRPPGTSGNGRQYF; DNA: TGTGCCAGCAGGCCTCCCGGGACTAGCGGGAATGGGCGGCAGTACTTC
J: TRBJ1-2; V: TRBV6-4; size: NA; D: NA; CDR3: CASSEAGWGYGYTF; DNA: TGTGCCAGCAGTGAAGCAGGGTGGGGCTATGGCTACACCTTC
J: TRBJ1-3; V: TRBV9; size: few; D: NA; CDR3: CASSPDTSSGNTIYF; DNA: TGTGCCAGCAGCCCGGACACCAGCTCTGGAAACACCATATATTTT
J: TRBJ2-7; V: TRBV7-2; size: NA; D: TRBD1; CDR3: CASSLGAGQGHEQYF; DNA: TGTGCCAGCAGTTTAGGAGCTGGACAGGGCCACGAGCAGTACTTC
J: TRBJ1-1; V: TRBV2; size: few; D: TRBD1; CDR3: CASSEGRDRDAFF; DNA: TGTGCCAGCAGTGAAGGCAGGGACAGGGATGCTTTCTTT
J: TRBJ1-3; V: TRBV9; size: few; D: NA; CDR3: CASSASVGNTIYF; DNA: TGTGCCAGCAGCGCCTCGGTTGGAAACACCATATATTTT
J: TRBJ1-6; V: TRBV11-2; size: NA; D: NA; CDR3: CASSFGPPEGIDSPLHF; DNA: TGTGCCAGCAGCTTCGGACCCCCGGAGGGCATAGATTCACCCCTCCACTTT
J: TRBJ2-3; V: TRBV28; size: NA; D: TRBD2; CDR3: CASSSGGSTDTQYF; DNA: TGTGCCAGCAGTAGCGGGGGAAGCACAGATACGCAGTATTTT
J: TRBJ1-1; V: TRBV30; size: few; D: NA; CDR3: CAWSVGVTGIGPGAFF; DNA: TGTGCCTGGAGTGTTGGGGTCACAGGGATCGGCCCGGGGGCTTTCTTT
J: TRBJ2-7; V: TRBV5-4; size: NA; D: TRBD2; CDR3: CGLTTSGRYEQYF; DNA: TGTGGGCTTACGACTAGCGGGAGATACGAGCAGTACTTC
J: TRBJ1-2; V: TRBV6-5; size: few; D: NA; CDR3: CASSYLDRGLNGYTF; DNA: TGTGCCAGCAGTTACTTGGACAGAGGATTGAATGGCTACACCTTC
J: TRBJ1-1; V: TRBV7-9; size: few; D: NA; CDR3: CASSLLGRDTEAFF; DNA: TGTGCCAGCAGCTTGTTGGGGAGAGACACTGAAGCTTTCTTT
J: TRBJ1-2; V: TRBV6-5; size: NA; D: NA; CDR3: CASTRGFAYGYTF; DNA: TGTGCCAGTACGCGGGGCTTCGCCTATGGCTACACCTTC
J: TRBJ1-6; V: TRBV18; size: NA; D: TRBD1; CDR3: CASSPQGTAANSPLHF; DNA: TGTGCCAGCTCACCGCAGGGGACAGCCGCAAATTCACCCCTCCACTTT
J: TRBJ2-3; V: TRBV30; size: NA; D: NA; CDR3: CAGGGDWTQYF; DNA: TGTGCTGGAGGGGGGGATTGGACGCAGTATTTT
J: TRBJ1-2; V: TRBV15; size: NA; D: NA; CDR3: CATSREQSGLNYGYTF; DNA: TGTGCCACCAGCAGGGAACAATCGGGTCTCAACTATGGCTACACCTTC
J: TRBJ2-1; V: TRBV7-2; size: NA; D: TRBD2; CDR3: CASIMGSGPYNEQFF; DNA: TGTGCCAGCATCATGGGTAGCGGGCCATACAATGAGCAGTTCTTC
J: TRBJ1-5; V: TRBV28; size: NA; D: TRBD1; CDR3: CASSLGTGLGNQPQHF; DNA: TGTGCCAGCAGTTTAGGGACAGGGTTGGGCAATCAGCCCCAGCATTTT
J: TRBJ1-1; V: TRBV29-1; size: NA; D: TRBD1; CDR3: CSVEVGTGSTEAFF; DNA: TGCAGCGTTGAAGTCGGGACAGGATCCACTGAAGCTTTCTTT
J: TRBJ2-5; V: TRBV19; size: NA; D: TRBD2; CDR3: CASSIVGLGETQYF; DNA: TGTGCCAGTAGTATAGTTGGACTAGGTGAGACCCAGTACTTC
J: TRBJ2-7; V: TRBV6-1; size: NA; D: NA; CDR3: CASSDGRGPTF; DNA: TGTGCCAGCAGTGATGGGCGAGGGCCCACCTTC
J: TRBJ2-5; V: TRBV2; size: NA; D: NA; CDR3: CASHSLLADVGGEETQYF; DNA: TGTGCCAGTCACTCCCTGCTGGCAGATGTGGGCGGGGAAGAGACCCAGTACTTC